This TCR beta chain originates from a study of cytomegalovirus exposure and HLA in healthy donors. Donors showed nominal health when sampled, although they likely had unrecorded immune exposures. In germline, CDR1 is LNHNV, CDR2 YYDKDF (reference sequence). CDR3 size: 14 residues. The V and J ends lost 1 base and 1 base respectively, with 7 bases between them. Study outcomes and limitations: The productive fraction for most TCR beta V segments was about 90% or about 30% in an earlier analysis. It was in a later analysis that TCR association rates were seen to vary by HLA locus, highest for DRB1 and lowest for HLA-C.

Researchers ran the PCR with 60 Vbeta and 13 Jbeta primers. Generated by immunoSEQ multiplex PCR, the TCRdb table keeps only in-frame clones and is missing some. The sample lists roughly 110,000 clones, about 61% occurring once. Details on this clone: Its antigen is currently unknown.

The receptor comes from a woman between 25 and 40 years old in good health and CMV-seronegative. The sample consisted of PBMCs. V and J are TRBV15 and TRBJ2-5; no firm D call. The CDR3 spells CATSRAGVQETQYF. The CDR3 nucleotides are TGTGCCACCAGCAGAGCCGGAGTCCAAGAGACCCAGTACTTC.